The TCR beta chain under discussion was sequenced for a study of vaccination and CD4 T cells after COVID-19 (dated by TCRdb to about 2022). Background on the whole study: Convalescent patients had a positive SARS-CoV-2 result on nasal swab PCR, and of these patients, under ten had mild disease and one had severe disease. Post-vaccine blood samples were collected a median of about 66 days after the second vaccine dose, ranging from roughly 13 to 250 days. Participants got two doses of the Pfizer-BioNTech BNT162b2 vaccine (n=8) or two doses of the Moderna mRNA-1273 vaccine (n=2). In the convalescent cohort there were six males and four females, among whom were two Hispanic individuals, seven Caucasians, two Asians and one multiracial person. In control cultures, a CEFX viral epitope pool was used as positive control, an HIV-1 Nef peptide pool was used as negative control, or no peptide was added. Culture stimuli were overlapping spike peptide pools from SARS-CoV-2 and from the common cold coronaviruses HCoV-NL63, HCoV-OC43 and HCoV-229E. A few convalescent patients were sampled both early after vaccination (day 14) and late after vaccination (days 161 to 241). The spike-specific CD4+ TCR repertoire was compared before and after mRNA vaccination in approximately ten COVID-19 convalescent patients and a few infection-naive healthy vaccine recipients. Post-COVID blood samples were collected from convalescent patients a median of roughly 100 days after diagnosis, with a range of roughly 30 to 161 days.

The sample's time point, from its label and the paper: late sampling 161 to 241 days after vaccination in a few convalescent patients. This specimen's treatment or condition label, per the study, means: approximately 9-day PBMC culture with coronavirus spike peptide pools or control peptides (ViraFEST assay). The study used the ViraFEST assay, which expanded antigen-specific T cells with peptide pools and then identified expanded clonotypes by TCR sequencing. The convalescent patients' positive SARS-CoV-2 PCR tests were from March to December 2020, which was before the Alpha, Beta and Delta variants emerged in the United States. Approximately 2.1 million PBMCs per well were cultured in IMDM with 5% human AB serum and 8 to 10 IU/ml IL-2, plus 10 ug/ml peptide pools. On days 3 and 7, half of the culture medium was replaced with fresh IL-2-containing medium. After 10 days of culture, CD4+ T cells were isolated by negative selection with the EasySep CD4+ T cell isolation kit. Ficoll-Paque Plus gradient centrifugation was used to isolate PBMCs from whole blood, and the isolated PBMCs were then either used fresh or cryopreserved at -140C. Each culture condition was generally run in triplicate wells.

The junction carries 10 bases between V and J, which are trimmed by 0 bases and 1 base respectively. From a lookup of the germline V gene (reference sequence), CDR1 and CDR2 are DFQATT and SNEGSKA. From the cysteine through the phenylalanine, the CDR3 covers 15 amino acids. The CDR3 DNA has 45 bases and is translated from base 1. The protocol used for the library was PCR. DNA from cultured CD4+ T cells was subjected to TCR sequencing with the Oncomine TCR Beta short-read assay at the Johns Hopkins FTIC core. Genomic DNA was extracted from the cultured CD4+ T cells with the QIAamp micro DNA kit. Oncomine TCR Beta libraries made from cultured CD4+ T cells were pooled using unique dual indexes and sequenced on an Illumina iSeq 100. As for the authors' bioinformatics: Non-productive sequences were filtered out, and CDR3s that did not start with C, did not end with F or W, or were shorter than 7 amino acids were discarded. Antigen-specific clonotypes were identified using the MANAFEST web application through comparison of peptide-stimulated wells with reference and other culture wells. An FDR below 0.05, an odds ratio above 5, and a productive frequency above 0.1% in at least two of three replicate wells were required for clones to be considered positive. Cross-reactive clonotypes were defined as significantly expanded in both SARS-CoV-2 spike wells and at least one common cold coronavirus spike condition. Levenshtein distances (stringdist) and unrooted phylogenetic trees (ape) in R version 3.6.1 were used to assess CDR3 homology. TCRdb itself trimmed the public reads at Q25 with fastp, ran MiXCR and retained productive beta chains. Each CDR3 protein gets just one entry, which takes the most common genes and DNA from the rows behind it. TCRdb's processing, not the authors' own work, is the source of the V and J calls. The sample table records about 25,000 distinct CDR3 sequences; 35% to 55% of these occur just once. Clones ranked in the top ten supply 3.5% to 5% of the sample.

This clonotype was recorded a few times. What this receptor recognizes is not known. Within one base of it there is no much larger clone, and no base qualities were kept. General conclusions and limits of the study: The median count of SARS-CoV-2-reactive clonotypes went up from roughly 21 after infection to a few dozen after vaccination, although the change was not significant. In convalescent patients, a median approximately 90% of post-vaccine SARS-CoV-2-reactive clones were detected only after vaccination, suggesting vaccine-specific priming. The number of convalescent patients in the study was relatively small, and the study did not examine early timepoints following natural infection. Of the vaccine-specific clones found in convalescent patients, nearly all (304 of 307) were mono-reactive for SARS-CoV-2 spike instead of being cross-reactive with common cold coronaviruses.

The V and J genes are TRBV20-1 and TRBJ1-5; the D gene assignment is ambiguous. This sample comprised CD4+ T cells from blood, cultured in vitro, obtained about 7 months after SARS-CoV-2 vaccination. The receptor comes from a human donor who had recovered from COVID-19. The CDR3 amino acid sequence is: CSARDQRRSNQPQHF. The sequenced DNA: TGCAGTGCTAGAGATCAGCGAAGGAGCAATCAGCCCCAGCATTTT.